The subject of this entry is one T cell receptor (beta chain). What it binds is not known. Germline V gene lookup returns CDR1 LGHNA and CDR2 YSLEER. The CDR3 is made up of 16 amino acids. V shed 0 bases and J shed 2 bases, with 14 bases lying between them. This entry belongs to a study of OX40 agonist ivuxolimab in advanced cancers. Study-wide background: Ivuxolimab, an antibody acting as an agonist of OX40 (CD134), was used to treat patients. Under the entry rules, prior anti-PD-1, anti-PD-L1 or anti-CTLA-4 therapy was allowed, and approximately 40% had some.

Repertoires were generated with immunoSEQ multiplex PCR, while TCRdb's copy carries only in-frame clones and drops some. Among 65,000 to 95,000 clones listed, approximately 94% were seen once. Findings and limits, study-wide: CD4+ and CD8+ blood T cells expanded clonally by week 6 at 0.1 to 3.0 mg/kg. Among the least clonally expanded were partial responders at 0.1-3.0 mg/kg.

The sample consisted of CD4+ or CD8+ T cells sorted from blood, taken in a trial of the OX40 agonist ivuxolimab. The receptor was derived from an adult with an advanced solid tumor such as melanoma, head and neck, liver or kidney cancer. The chain joins TRBV4-3 to TRBJ2-7; D might be TRBD2 (6 bases). The CDR3 loop reads CASSQDYRGNTYEQYF. Here the CDR3 DNA reads TGCGCCAGCAGCCAAGATTACCGGGGGAACACCTACGAGCAGTACTTC.